The 4 T cell receptor beta chains in this list originate from one sample, sequenced in a study of blood T cells in healthy people across ages. A second PCR of roughly 7 to 11 cycles used a sample-barcoded 5' primer and a J-beta primer mix. TCRdb redid the calling of the 5' RACE reads with MiXCR, one entry per CDR3 protein. The table shows approximately 850,000 distinct CDR3 sequences, with under 55% occurring only once. Sequenced material: blood. These receptors were taken from a man between 60 and 75 years old in good health.

The rearrangement uses TRBV28 and TRBJ2-7; D is ambiguous. The CDR3 is 12 residues long. Germline CDR1 and CDR2: MDHEN and SYDVKM. V lost 5 bases and J lost 0, with 5 bases in between. DNA for the CDR3: TGTGCCAGCAGTGTGGCCTCCTACGAGCAGTACTTC. Amino acids: CASSVASYEQYF.

This clonotype was picked up a small number of times. V gene TRBV30 combines with J gene TRBJ2-5, with D maybe TRBD1 (5 bases). Germline CDR1 reads GTSNPN; CDR2 reads SVGIG (reference sequence). The ends were cut back, 1 base at V and 1 base at J, with 7 bases in the middle. The CDR3 has 13 amino acids. This CDR3 reads CAWSGQSQETQYF. CDR3 DNA sequence: TGTGCCTGGAGTGGACAGAGCCAAGAGACCCAGTACTTC. Full variable domain (rest looked up from reference TRBV30 and TRBJ2-5): SQTIHQWPATLVQPVGSPLSLECTVEGTSNPNLYWYRQAAGRGLQLLFYSVGIGQISSEVPQNLSASRPQDRQFILSSKKLLLSDSGFYLCAWSGQSQETQYFGPGTRLLVL.

In the case of this clonotype: Just one base apart from a much larger clone, this may be a read error. V and J are TRBV6-2 or TRBV6-3 and TRBJ2-6; the match to TRBD1 covers 7 bases. Germline CDR1 is MNHEY and CDR2 is SVGEGT. The CDR3 covers 17 residues. The chain's CDR3 is CASKNRDSFSGADVLTF. The CDR3, as DNA: TGTGCCAGCAAAAACCGGGACAGCTTCTCTGGGGCCGACGTCCTGACTTTC.

V usage is TRBV7-2 and J usage is TRBJ2-4; 12 bases are shared with TRBD2. The DNA end is more similar to TRBJ2-7, so the J call may be wrong. The V gene's germline CDR1 is SGHTA and CDR2 FQGNSA. The CDR3 extends over 16 amino acids. CDR3 nucleotide sequence: TGTGCCAGCAGCTTAGGGACTAGCGGGGCCTTCCACGAGCAGTACTTC. Translating it yields CASSLGTSGAFHEQYF.